The 25 T cell receptor beta chains in this list originate from one sample, sequenced in a study of shared clonotypes between healthy human individuals. Method: immunoSEQ multiplex PCR; TCRdb's copy keeps in-frame clones and lacks some. Of about 2.1 million clones listed, 85% to 95% are singletons. Naive CD8 cells comprised CD45RO-negative, CCR7-positively selected cells, excluding terminally differentiated effector memory CD45RA+ cells. Input material: naive CD8+ T cells from PBMCs. Source of these receptors: a young man in good health. Some clones in this sample may be carry-over from other donors' samples.

The V and J genes are TRBV11-2 and TRBJ2-3; possibly TRBD2 for D (5 bases). V dropped 5 bases and J dropped 6 bases, with 12 bases sitting between them. Per germline, CDR1 SGHAT and CDR2 FQNNGV. The CDR3 extends over 13 amino acids. CDR3 amino acids: CASSRTRFDTQYF. The CDR3 nucleotides are TGTGCCAGCAGCCGCACTAGATTCGATACGCAGTATTTT. The full variable domain, rest sourced from reference TRBV11-2 and TRBJ2-3, is EAGVAQSPRYKIIEKRQSVAFWCNPISGHATLYWYQQILGQGPKLLIQFQNNGVVDDSQLPKDRFSAERLKGVDSTLKIQPAKLEDSAVYLCASSRTRFDTQYFGPGTRLTVL.

This sequence joins TRBV10-3 and TRBJ1-1, with TRBD1 as a possible D gene (5 bases). Trimming cost V 0 bases and J 9 bases, with 14 bases left between them. CDR1 is ENHRY, CDR2 SYGVKD, per germline. CDR3 length: 14 amino acids. The CDR3 sequence: CAISESFEGFQAFF. CDR3 coding DNA: TGTGCCATCAGTGAGTCGTTCGAGGGGTTCCAAGCTTTCTTT.

The rearrangement uses TRBV19 and TRBJ2-7; a weak D match, TRBD2 (6 bases). V was pared by 3 bases and J by 2 bases, with 14 bases between. This CDR3 region has 15 residues. The germline CDR1 and CDR2 sequences are LNHDA and SQIVND (reference sequence). This CDR3 reads CASSMKTWGAYEQYF. The CDR3 DNA reads TGTGCCAGTAGTATGAAAACCTGGGGGGCCTACGAGCAGTACTTC.

The J gene is TRBJ2-2, the V gene TRBV9; 10 nucleotides align to TRBD1. J was trimmed by 6 bases and V by 5 bases; bases with no gene match: 10. Germline CDR1 is SGDLS and CDR2 is YYNGEE. The CDR3 is 16 residues long. The CDR3 protein is CASSSGTGEISGELFF. CDR3 bases: TGTGCCAGCAGTAGTGGGACAGGGGAGATTTCCGGGGAGCTGTTTTTT.

To note about this clone: Other nucleotide sequences from this sample produce the same CDR3. The rearrangement links TRBV4-3 to TRBJ2-1, with TRBD2 matching 12 bases. Germline V gives CDR1 LGHNA, CDR2 YSLEER. V trimming: 1 base; J trimming: 8 bases; junction bases outside the gene matches: 3. The CDR3 consists of 15 residues. CDR3 sequence: CASSQGLAGAHEQFF. In nucleotides, the CDR3 is TGCGCCAGCAGCCAAGGACTAGCGGGAGCTCATGAGCAGTTCTTC.

The gene calls are TRBV19 and TRBJ2-1, with 10 bases fitting TRBD2. J gave up 6 bases and V 6 bases, and 8 bases lay outside the gene matches. CDR1 and CDR2 (germline): LNHDA, SQIVND (reference sequence). CDR3 length: 15 amino acids. CDR3 sequence (DNA): TGTGCCAGTAGCAAGCTAGCGGGAGTGTTCAATGAGCAGTTCTTC. It codes for CASSKLAGVFNEQFF.

The CDR3 DNA reads as TGTGCCAGCAGTTTGGGGACTAGCGGGAGGTACGGGGAGCTGTTTTTT. It translates to CASSLGTSGRYGELFF. The V gene is TRBV27, the J gene TRBJ2-2; 15 nucleotides match TRBD2. CDR1 MNHEY and CDR2 SMNVEV come from the germline V gene (reference sequence). The CDR3 has 16 amino acids. J lost 7 bases, V lost 3 bases, and 3 bases had no gene match.

This chain uses TRBV7-9 with TRBJ2-7; D unclear. The CDR3 covers 15 residues. Trimming shortened V by 4 bases and J by 0 bases, and 13 bases separated the two germline ends. Germline values: CDR1 SEHNR, CDR2 FQNEAQ (reference sequence). CDR3 coding DNA: TGTGCCAGCAGCTCCTCTGAGACCAGCTCCTACGAGCAGTACTTC. It encodes CASSSSETSSYEQYF.

This clone has just one count. The chain links TRBV13 to TRBJ1-2, with D perhaps TRBD1 (5 bases). This CDR3 is 14 amino acids long. Germline V gene sequence: CDR1 PRHDT, CDR2 FYEKMQ (reference sequence). The V end was cut by 7 bases, the J end by 6 bases, with 18 bases between. The CDR3 sequence: CASTHGRGADGYTF. DNA of the CDR3: TGTGCCAGCACCCACGGAAGGGGCGCCGATGGCTACACCTTC.

The V call is TRBV14, the J call TRBJ2-3, with D unresolved. Per the germline V gene, CDR1 is SGHDN and CDR2 is FVKESK. V lost 2 bases, J lost 7 bases, and 10 bases lay in between. The CDR3 has 13 amino acids. For the CDR3, the DNA is TGTGCCAGCAGCCAATTCCCATCACATACGCAGTATTTT. Its translation is CASSQFPSHTQYF.

The chain is built from TRBV4-1 and TRBJ2-2; 8 bases align to TRBD1. CDR1 is MGHRA and CDR2 is YSYEKL in the germline V gene. Trimming removed 1 base from V and 6 bases from J; junction bases left unmatched: 4. CDR3 length: 15 residues. CDR3 protein: CASSQGQGTPGELFF. CDR3 sequence (DNA): TGCGCCAGCAGCCAAGGACAGGGGACTCCCGGGGAGCTGTTTTTT.

As concerns this clone: This sample includes further DNA sequences coding for the same CDR3. The gene calls are TRBV11-2 and TRBJ2-3, with a possible D match to TRBD2 (5 bases). Trimming removed 3 bases at V and 6 bases at J, with 7 bases between. The CDR3 consists of 12 residues. Germline V lookup: CDR1 SGHAT, CDR2 FQNNGV. The CDR3 loop is CASSFGGDTQYF. DNA of the CDR3: TGTGCCAGCAGCTTCGGAGGCGATACGCAGTATTTT. The variable domain in full, with the rest retrieved from reference TRBV11-2 and TRBJ2-3, is EAGVAQSPRYKIIEKRQSVAFWCNPISGHATLYWYQQILGQGPKLLIQFQNNGVVDDSQLPKDRFSAERLKGVDSTLKIQPAKLEDSAVYLCASSFGGDTQYFGPGTRLTVL.

The rearrangement uses TRBV5-1 and TRBJ2-2, with 7 bases that match TRBD2. The junction had 8 bases not matched to a gene; V was cut back by 4 bases and J by 2 bases. The germline gives CDR1 SGHRS, CDR2 YFSETQ. This CDR3 comprises 16 residues. The CDR3 nucleotides are TGCGCCAGCAGCGTGCCCCAGCGGGATAACACCGGGGAGCTGTTTTTT. As protein: CASSVPQRDNTGELFF.

The rearrangement links TRBV7-6 to TRBJ2-7, with D perhaps being TRBD1 or TRBD2 (5 bases each). Trimming stripped 1 base from V and 5 bases from J, with 6 bases between. Germline V gene data show CDR1 as SGHVS and CDR2 as FNYEAQ. The CDR3 runs to 12 residues. The CDR3 bases are TGTGCCAGCAGCTTAGTGGGGGACGAGCAGTACTTC. Amino acids: CASSLVGDEQYF.

Comment on this clone: One junction end does not reproduce the germline sequence, and a read error may be involved. The chain links TRBV5-1 to TRBJ2-7, with a weak D call TRBD2 (6 bases). Germline V gene lookup returns CDR1 SGHRS and CDR2 YFSETQ. The CDR3 loop spans 14 amino acids. CDR3 sequence: CTSSLGSGYYEQYF. As DNA, the CDR3 is TGCACCAGCAGCTTGGGTAGCGGATACTACGAGCAGTACTTC.

The rearrangement links TRBV27 to TRBJ1-5, with 10 bases fitting TRBD1. J gave up 5 bases and V 6 bases, and 7 bases lay outside the gene matches. This CDR3 region has 15 residues. Germline CDR1 MNHEY, CDR2 SMNVEV (reference sequence). The CDR3 nucleotides read TGTGCCAGCAGCCTAGGGACAGGGGTTGATCAGCCCCAGCATTTT. Amino acids: CASSLGTGVDQPQHF.

The chain uses TRBV27 and TRBJ2-3, with D perhaps matching TRBD2 (6 bases). V dropped 4 bases and J dropped 3 bases, with 17 bases sitting between them. Germline values: CDR1 MNHEY, CDR2 SMNVEV (reference sequence). CDR3 length: 16 residues. CDR3 nucleotide sequence: TGTGCCAGCAGTTCCTCTTGGGGGGAGTGGACAGATACGCAGTATTTT. This translates into CASSSSWGEWTDTQYF.

The J gene is TRBJ1-1, the V gene TRBV19, with a possible D match to TRBD1 (5 bases). CDR1 and CDR2 (germline): LNHDA, SQIVND (reference sequence). The CDR3 is 16 residues long. The germline V and J ends were trimmed by 10 bases and 6 bases, with 27 bases remaining between them. CDR3: CATHGPRAGSPPEAFF. The CDR3 bases are TGTGCCACTCATGGACCCCGGGCAGGGTCACCCCCTGAAGCTTTCTTT.

In its sample, this clone was seen once. This same CDR3 is encoded by further DNA sequences in the sample. The chain carries TRBV7-9 and TRBJ1-2; 9 nucleotides align to TRBD1. The CDR3 has 12 amino acids. J was trimmed by 9 bases and V by 5 bases; bases with no gene match: 4. Germline V gene data show CDR1 as SEHNR and CDR2 as FQNEAQ (reference sequence). CDR3: CASSLGQGSYTF. The CDR3 region has the DNA TGTGCCAGCAGCCTTGGACAGGGGAGCTACACCTTC.

This clone was counted between two and nine times. The V call is TRBV27, the J call TRBJ1-2; possible D gene TRBD1, 6 bases. Trimming took 0 bases from V and 7 from J, leaving 15 bases between them. CDR3 length: 15 residues. Per germline, CDR1 MNHEY and CDR2 SMNVEV (reference sequence). Written as DNA, the CDR3 is TGTGCCAGCAGTTTATCGAGGGGGGGCTTGGGTGGCTACACCTTC. This sequence encodes CASSLSRGGLGGYTF.

The chain links TRBV7-8 to TRBJ2-5; a possible D gene is TRBD2 (6 bases). TRBJ2-7 explains the end of the DNA better; the J call may be wrong. This CDR3 is 15 amino acids long. Germline-derived CDR1 and CDR2 are SGHVS and FQNEAQ. The CDR3 bases are TGTGCCAGCAGCTTTCCCCCGGGACTCCACTACGAGCAGTACTTC. Translated, it gives CASSFPPGLHYEQYF.

V is TRBV10-3 and J is TRBJ2-2; 8 bases are shared with TRBD2. The CDR3 sequence is 17 residues long. From germline, CDR1 is ENHRY and CDR2 SYGVKD. V gave up 6 bases and J gave up 4 bases; unmatched junction bases: 13. The CDR3: CAISPPRSGSGTGELFF. The CDR3, as DNA: TGTGCCATCAGCCCCCCGAGAAGCGGGAGCGGCACCGGGGAGCTGTTTTTT.

The J gene is TRBJ1-2, the V gene TRBV13; a weak D match, TRBD1 (5 bases). The CDR3 contains 13 residues. CDR1 and CDR2 (germline): PRHDT, FYEKMQ (reference sequence). Trimming pared 6 bases from V and 6 bases from J, leaving 14 bases between. The CDR3, as DNA: TGTGCCAGCAGTGTCGCAGGGTGGAATGGCTACACCTTC. Protein product: CASSVAGWNGYTF.

This chain connects TRBV28 to TRBJ2-3; 8 bases map to TRBD2. Trimming cost V 5 bases and J 3 bases; bases outside gene matches: 7. The CDR3 totals 15 residues. Germline loops: CDR1 MDHEN, CDR2 SYDVKM. The CDR3 DNA is TGTGCCAGCAGTCTACCGGGACTAGTGACAGATACGCAGTATTTT. Translated: CASSLPGLVTDTQYF.

The chain has TRBV7-9 and TRBJ1-1, with a possible D match to TRBD1 (6 bases). The CDR3 totals 14 residues. V shed 6 bases and J shed 0 bases, with 11 bases lying between them. Germline V CDR1 and CDR2: SEHNR, FQNEAQ (reference sequence). The CDR3 is CASRRTAMNTEAFF. The CDR3 coding sequence is TGTGCCAGCAGGCGGACAGCTATGAACACTGAAGCTTTCTTT.